The 7 T cell receptor beta chains presented below share a single source sample, sequenced in a study of control samples from healthy donors and cancer patients. Assay: immunoSEQ multiplex PCR; the TCRdb copy retains only in-frame clones and omits some. The table includes roughly 86,000 clones, more than 80% detected once. The material sequenced was blood. The receptors were gathered from a woman aged 25 to 39 in good health.

This rearrangement joins TRBV9 to TRBJ2-3, with a possible D match to TRBD2 (5 bases). Per the germline V gene, CDR1 is SGDLS and CDR2 is YYNGEE. This CDR3 comprises 13 residues. The V gene lost 4 bases and the J gene lost 5 bases, with 11 bases spanning the gap. The CDR3 coding sequence is TGTGCCAGCAGCCTCAATGAGGGAGATACGCAGTATTTT. Translation gives CASSLNEGDTQYF. Drawing the rest from reference TRBV9 and TRBJ2-3, the complete variable domain is DSGVTQTPKHLITATGQRVTLRCSPRSGDLSVYWYQQSLDQGLQFLIQYYNGEERAKGNILERFSAQQFPDLHSELNLSSLELGDSALYFCASSLNEGDTQYFGPGTRLTVL.

The chain joins TRBV15 to TRBJ2-4, with D possibly TRBD1 on 7 matching bases. V was clipped by 0 bases and J by 6 bases, with 9 bases between them. Germline V CDR1 and CDR2: LNHNV, YYDKDF (reference sequence). The CDR3 sequence is 14 residues long. The CDR3 nucleotides read TGTGCCACCAGCAGAGACAGGGGGGTAAACATTCAGTACTTC. Translating gives CATSRDRGVNIQYF.

CDR3 nucleotides: TGTGCCAGCAGTCGCCTAGAGGTAGCTAATGAAAAACTGTTTTTT. Translating it yields CASSRLEVANEKLFF. This sequence joins TRBV7-6 and TRBJ1-4; D is undetermined. Between the trimmed V and J ends, which lost 6 bases and 3 bases, there was a span of 14 bases. Germline CDR1 reads SGHVS; CDR2 reads FNYEAQ. The CDR3 consists of 15 residues.

J is TRBJ1-5 and V is TRBV15; D remains unclear. The CDR3 contains 13 residues. With 6 bases removed from V and 0 bases from J, the gap between germline ends came to 6 bases. Germline loops: CDR1 LNHNV, CDR2 YYDKDF (reference sequence). Written as DNA, the CDR3 is TGTGCCACCAGTGACCCTAGCAATCAGCCCCAGCATTTT. It encodes CATSDPSNQPQHF.

This chain links TRBV19 with TRBJ1-2; the D is unclear. V dropped 10 bases and J dropped 4 bases, with 13 bases sitting between them. Germline CDR1 is LNHDA and CDR2 is SQIVND (reference sequence). The CDR3 is 12 residues long. Written as DNA, the CDR3 is TGTGCCATTTCGGTCCCGGGCTATGGCTACACCTTC. This sequence encodes CAISVPGYGYTF.

The rearrangement joins TRBV9 to TRBJ1-2; 12 bases match TRBD1. The ends lost 1 base at V and 8 bases at J; junction bases unmatched: 18. The germline V gene has CDR1 SGDLS and CDR2 YYNGEE. The CDR3 has 19 residues. In DNA form, the CDR3 reads TGTGCCAGCAGCGTACCCCCGGGACAGGGGGCGACCGTCTTTAGGGGCTACACCTTC. Translated: CASSVPPGQGATVFRGYTF.

The CDR3 region has the DNA TGCAGCGTTGCAGGGAGCCAAGATCAGCCCCAGCATTTT. Protein: CSVAGSQDQPQHF. V usage is TRBV29-1 and J usage is TRBJ1-5, with D tentatively TRBD1 (5 bases). The germline gives CDR1 SQVTM, CDR2 ANQGSEA. The CDR3 extends over 13 amino acids. Trimming shortened V by 4 bases and J by 5 bases, and 12 bases separated the two germline ends.